The entry that follows covers one T cell receptor (beta chain) sequence. As yet, its antigen is unknown. Sorted populations all had greater than 95% purity. The data are from a study of beta chain features in type 1 diabetes. Trimming removed 3 bases from V and 3 bases from J, with 4 bases in between. CDR1 is SGHRS, CDR2 YFSETQ, per germline. The length of the CDR3 is 12 residues. Of the isolated RNA, all was reverse transcribed, and so the sequenced material was expressed TCRB transcripts. The protocol was immunoSEQ multiplex PCR, while the TCRdb copy is restricted to in-frame clones and leaves out a portion. The table includes hundreds of thousands of clones, 14% detected once. The study's findings and limits: For Type 1 diabetes patients, all four CD4+ subsets carried TCRB CDR3s that were moderately but significantly shorter. Sampled from patients, naive, central memory and Treg TCRB repertoires appeared more similar than those sampled from healthy donors. A pattern of fewer insertions and more deletions at VDJ junctions was seen in type 1 diabetes patients. Unsettled here was the matter of whether HLA type influences TCRB rearrangement.

Sequences were obtained from naive CD4+ T cells from blood. The clonotype originates from a young man with type 1 diabetes. The chain links TRBV5-1 to TRBJ2-1, with unresolved D. The CDR3 DNA follows: TGCGCCAGCAGCTCCAACTACAATGAGCAGTTCTTC. The encoded protein is CASSSNYNEQFF.